A single sample is the source of the 28 T cell receptor beta chains below, sequenced in a study of OX40 agonist ivuxolimab in advanced cancers. The table came from immunoSEQ multiplex PCR; TCRdb's copy has only in-frame clones and leaves some out. The repertoire holds about 62,000 clones, with 85% as singletons. Sequenced here: CD4+ or CD8+ T cells sorted from blood, sampled in a trial of the OX40 agonist ivuxolimab. These receptors were obtained from an adult with an advanced solid tumor such as melanoma, head and neck, liver or kidney cancer.

This chain links TRBV30 with TRBJ2-1, with D perhaps matching TRBD2 (7 bases). The CDR3 consists of 16 residues. Germline CDR1 is GTSNPN and CDR2 is SVGIG (reference sequence). The germline V and J ends were trimmed by 0 bases and 9 bases, with 21 bases remaining between them. The chain's CDR3 is CAWSVGGKRDRVEQFF. CDR3 sequence (DNA): TGTGCCTGGAGTGTAGGGGGGAAGCGGGATAGGGTTGAGCAGTTCTTC.

V is TRBV29-1 and J is TRBJ2-1, with 9 bases aligning to TRBD1. This CDR3 is 13 amino acids long. The germline V gene has CDR1 SQVTM and CDR2 ANQGSEA. The J segment lost 7 bases and the V segment lost 1 base, leaving 2 bases of the junction unmatched. The CDR3 DNA is TGCAGCGTTGAAGGGGACAGGGTGAATGAGCAGTTCTTC. Translated, it gives CSVEGDRVNEQFF.

The chain combines TRBV6-5 with TRBJ2-5; the match to TRBD1 covers 12 bases. V lost 6 bases and J lost 4; bases outside the gene matches: 6. From germline, CDR1 is MNHEY and CDR2 SVGAGI. The CDR3 is 15 amino acids. The DNA of the CDR3 is TGTGCCAGCAGCCTCGGGACAGGGGGCCGAGAGACCCAGTACTTC. It translates to CASSLGTGGRETQYF.

This clone appeared a few times. The chain is built from TRBV15 and TRBJ1-5; TRBD1 matches at 7 bases. This CDR3 comprises 17 residues. The germline V gene encodes CDR1 LNHNV and CDR2 YYDKDF (reference sequence). The trim removed 3 bases at V and 4 bases at J, leaving 12 bases unmatched. In nucleotides, the CDR3 is TGTGCCACCAGCAGCCGACGCAGCGGGACAGTAAATCAGCCCCAGCATTTT. Protein: CATSSRRSGTVNQPQHF.

This rearrangement joins TRBV28 to TRBJ1-2; 7 positions agree with TRBD1. The CDR3 totals 15 residues. Germline trimming cut 5 bases from V and 6 bases from J; bases unmatched to any gene: 12. CDR1 MDHEN and CDR2 SYDVKM come from the germline V gene. CDR3: CASSSRGVSWDGYTF. The CDR3 DNA is TGTGCCAGCAGTAGCAGGGGGGTTTCCTGGGATGGCTACACCTTC.

This clone was seen once. CDR3 sequence (DNA): TGTGCCAGCAGCTGGGACAGGTCCTACGAGCAGTACTTC. Amino acids: CASSWDRSYEQYF. This chain joins TRBV5-6 and TRBJ2-7; 8 positions agree with TRBD1. Germline-derived CDR1 and CDR2 are SGHDT and YYEEEE. The CDR3 spans 13 residues. V lost 3 bases to trimming and J lost 1 base; unmatched junction nucleotides: 0.

The chain is built from TRBV27 and TRBJ2-7; maybe TRBD1 (6 bases). With 6 bases removed from V and 3 bases from J, the gap between germline ends came to 12 bases. The CDR3 consists of 13 residues. The V gene's germline CDR1 is MNHEY and CDR2 SMNVEV (reference sequence). For the CDR3, the DNA is TGTGCCAGCAGAAGACAGGCGGGCTACGAGCAGTACTTC. Translated: CASRRQAGYEQYF.

This chain connects TRBV11-2 to TRBJ2-7, with a tentative D call TRBD2 (5 bases). This CDR3 is 15 amino acids long. Germline CDR1 reads SGHAT; CDR2 reads FQNNGV. The germline V and J ends were trimmed by 3 bases and 4 bases, with 16 bases remaining between them. The CDR3 loop is CASSFGGRSLYEQYF. CDR3 DNA: TGTGCCAGCAGCTTCGGCGGGCGGTCCCTTTACGAGCAGTACTTC.

The rearrangement joins TRBV29-1 to TRBJ2-1; TRBD2 matches at 8 bases. Germline loops: CDR1 SQVTM, CDR2 ANQGSEA. This CDR3 is built from 16 residues. The V segment lost 1 base and the J segment 8 bases; nucleotides outside the gene matches: 13. The CDR3: CSVEGTSGTGTDEQFF. The CDR3 bases are TGCAGCGTTGAAGGAACTAGCGGAACCGGCACCGATGAGCAGTTCTTC.

In this sample, this clone turned up once. This sequence joins TRBV21-1 and TRBJ2-7; TRBD2 is the table's D call and was not checked against the DNA. TRBV21-1 is described as a pseudogene. This CDR3 has 17 amino acids. The CDR3 here is CARNTARPREGGNEQYF. CDR3 DNA sequence: TGTGCCAGGAATACTGCCAGGCCTCGGGAGGGTGGAAACGAGCAGTACTTC.

This rearrangement joins TRBV20-1 to TRBJ2-1; D unclear. CDR1 and CDR2 (germline): DFQATT, SNEGSKA (reference sequence). This CDR3 region has 11 residues. With 5 bases removed from V and 3 bases from J, the gap between germline ends came to 5 bases. The CDR3 DNA reads TGCAGTGCTCCTATCTACAATGAGCAGTTCTTC. It codes for CSAPIYNEQFF.

The V call is TRBV5-5, the J call TRBJ1-2; no reliable D call. Germline-derived CDR1 and CDR2 are SGHKS and YYEKEE (reference sequence). The CDR3 totals 16 residues. The ends were cut back, 6 bases at V and 6 bases at J, with 24 bases in the middle. DNA for the CDR3: TGTGCCAGCAACCCCGACCGGTTCCGCCTTCGGGATGGCTACACCTTC. This encodes CASNPDRFRLRDGYTF. The variable domain in full, completed from reference TRBV5-5 and TRBJ1-2, reads DAGVTQSPTHLIKTRGQQVTLRCSPISGHKSVSWYQQVLGQGPQFIFQYYEKEERGRGNFPDRFSARQFPNYSSELNVNALLLGDSALYLCASNPDRFRLRDGYTFGSGTRLTVV.

CDR3 nucleotide sequence: TGTGCCAGCGGGACAGGGCTTGATCAGCCCCAGCATTTT. Protein sequence: CASGTGLDQPQHF. This chain links TRBV28 with TRBJ1-5; the match to TRBD1 covers 9 bases. The CDR3 length is 13 residues. CDR1 and CDR2 from the germline V gene are MDHEN and SYDVKM. The V segment lost 8 bases and the J segment 5 bases; nucleotides outside the gene matches: 4.

As concerns this clone: This same CDR3 is encoded by further DNA sequences in the sample. V and J are TRBV4-1 and TRBJ1-5; possible D gene TRBD1, 6 bases. The CDR3 length is 16 residues. Trimming stripped 0 bases from V and 1 base from J, with 10 bases between. The germline V gene has CDR1 MGHRA and CDR2 YSYEKL. Here the CDR3 reads CASSQDPGASNQPQHF. DNA for the CDR3: TGCGCCAGCAGCCAAGACCCGGGGGCGAGCAATCAGCCCCAGCATTTT.

The rearrangement uses TRBV19 and TRBJ2-7; D remains unclear. Trimming removed 6 bases at V and 4 bases at J, with 19 bases between. This CDR3 is 15 amino acids long. The germline CDR1 and CDR2 sequences are LNHDA and SQIVND (reference sequence). Here the CDR3 reads CASSSGPSRDYEQYF. The CDR3 bases are TGTGCCAGTAGCTCAGGCCCCTCAAGAGATTACGAGCAGTACTTC.

This clone has just a few counts. The CDR3 bases are TGTGCCAGCACCCCCCTAGCGGGGGTCGGGGAGACCCAGTACTTC. Translating gives CASTPLAGVGETQYF. This rearrangement joins TRBV9 to TRBJ2-5, with 10 bases that match TRBD2. Germline V lookup: CDR1 SGDLS, CDR2 YYNGEE. The ends lost 6 bases at V and 5 bases at J; junction bases unmatched: 10. This CDR3 region has 15 residues.

Written as DNA, the CDR3 is TGCGCCAGCAGTCCTAGCGGGGGGCACGACGAGCAGTACTTC. It translates to CASSPSGGHDEQYF. The chain links TRBV10-1 to TRBJ2-7, with TRBD2 identical over 11 bases. The CDR3 is made up of 14 amino acids. Per the germline V gene, CDR1 is WNHNN and CDR2 is SYGVQD (reference sequence). The V segment lost 5 bases and the J segment 5 bases; nucleotides outside the gene matches: 5.

This clone has only one observation. The J gene is TRBJ2-7, the V gene TRBV30; 11 bases match TRBD2. Germline trimming cut 0 bases from V and 2 bases from J; bases unmatched to any gene: 0. Germline V gene data show CDR1 as GTSNPN and CDR2 as SVGIG (reference sequence). This CDR3 is 14 amino acids long. This CDR3 is CAWSVLAGAYEQYF. CDR3 coding DNA: TGTGCCTGGAGTGTACTAGCGGGAGCCTACGAGCAGTACTTC.

The chain links TRBV5-5 to TRBJ1-3, with D possibly being TRBD1 (6 bases). V was cut by 0 bases and J by 4 bases, with 14 bases left in between. Germline V gene data show CDR1 as SGHKS and CDR2 as YYEKEE (reference sequence). The CDR3 is 16 amino acids. The CDR3 protein is CASSLAYGQPGNTIYF. The DNA for the CDR3 is TGTGCCAGCAGCTTGGCGTATGGACAGCCCGGAAACACCATATATTTT.

The CDR3 DNA is TGTGCCAGTATGCTAACTGGGTGGGGCAATCAGCCCCAGCATTTT. This codes for CASMLTGWGNQPQHF. The chain couples TRBV19 to TRBJ1-5; unclear D gene. Per the germline V gene, CDR1 is LNHDA and CDR2 is SQIVND (reference sequence). CDR3 size: 15 residues. Deletions cut 7 bases from V and 2 bases from J, with 15 bases between.

The chain joins TRBV10-1 to TRBJ2-1, with 7 bases fitting TRBD2. Germline V gene data show CDR1 as WNHNN and CDR2 as SYGVQD (reference sequence). The ends lost 2 bases at V and 1 base at J; junction bases unmatched: 5. The length of the CDR3 is 16 residues. The CDR3 DNA sequence: TGCGCCAGCAGTGAGGATGGGAGGGGATCCTACAATGAGCAGTTCTTC. Translating gives CASSEDGRGSYNEQFF.

The J gene is TRBJ1-5, the V gene TRBV6-6; no reliable D call. The CDR3 covers 15 residues. V lost 7 bases and J 0 bases, leaving 13 bases between the germline ends. Germline CDR1 and CDR2: MNHNY and SVGAGI (reference sequence). The CDR3 DNA follows: TGTGCCAGCAACCCCAGGCAGGATAGCAATCAGCCCCAGCATTTT. Translation: CASNPRQDSNQPQHF.

The rearrangement uses TRBV29-1 and TRBJ2-5, with TRBD1 matching over 10 bases. After removal of 4 bases from V and 1 base from J, the junction contained 3 bases not matched to a gene. Germline loops: CDR1 SQVTM, CDR2 ANQGSEA. CDR3 size: 14 residues. The CDR3 DNA is TGCAGCGTTGTGACAGGGGGCTCCCAAGAGACCCAGTACTTC. It encodes CSVVTGGSQETQYF.

The chain has TRBV5-6 and TRBJ1-2, with 8 bases fitting TRBD1. The CDR3 runs 14 residues. The ends lost 1 base at V and 4 bases at J; junction bases unmatched: 3. Germline CDR1 SGHDT, CDR2 YYEEEE. The chain's CDR3 is CASSLYGTGYGYTF. The CDR3 DNA sequence: TGTGCCAGCAGCTTGTACGGGACAGGCTATGGCTACACCTTC. The whole variable domain, filled in from reference TRBV5-6 and TRBJ1-2, reads DAGVTQSPTHLIKTRGQQVTLRCSPKSGHDTVSWYQQALGQGPQFIFQYYEEEERQRGNFPDRFSGHQFPNYSSELNVNALLLGDSALYLCASSLYGTGYGYTFGSGTRLTVV.

The chain links TRBV19 to TRBJ1-1; no reliable D call. Trimming pared 1 base from V and 0 bases from J, leaving 12 bases between. The CDR3 is 16 amino acids. In germline, CDR1 is LNHDA, CDR2 SQIVND (reference sequence). CDR3 sequence: CASSIARELVNTEAFF. The CDR3 nucleotides read TGTGCCAGTAGTATAGCGCGGGAACTTGTGAACACTGAAGCTTTCTTT.

This rearrangement joins TRBV5-6 to TRBJ2-4, with 7 bases fitting TRBD1. The CDR3 is made up of 14 amino acids. Trimming at V came to 3 bases and at J to 9 bases, leaving 9 bases not matched to a gene. In germline, CDR1 is SGHDT, CDR2 YYEEEE. The CDR3 loop reads CASSSGTARGIQYF. The CDR3 nucleotides are TGTGCCAGCAGCTCCGGGACAGCCCGAGGCATTCAGTACTTC. The complete variable domain, with remaining parts taken from reference TRBV5-6 and TRBJ2-4, reads DAGVTQSPTHLIKTRGQQVTLRCSPKSGHDTVSWYQQALGQGPQFIFQYYEEEERQRGNFPDRFSGHQFPNYSSELNVNALLLGDSALYLCASSSGTARGIQYFGAGTRLSVL.

The J gene is TRBJ1-3, the V gene TRBV9; 7 bases agree with TRBD1. J was trimmed by 11 bases and V by 3 bases; bases with no gene match: 5. Germline assignment: CDR1 SGDLS and CDR2 YYNGEE. The CDR3 covers 12 residues. CDR3: CASSAQGRAIYF. The CDR3 coding sequence is TGTGCCAGCAGCGCACAGGGGAGGGCCATATATTTT.

The chain links TRBV10-3 to TRBJ2-2; D is undetermined. CDR1 is ENHRY and CDR2 is SYGVKD in the germline V gene. V was trimmed by 10 bases and J by 3 bases, leaving 12 bases between them. The CDR3 is 13 residues long. The CDR3 coding sequence is TGTGCCACTCAAGCTCGGGACACCGGGGAGCTGTTTTTT. This gives the protein CATQARDTGELFF.